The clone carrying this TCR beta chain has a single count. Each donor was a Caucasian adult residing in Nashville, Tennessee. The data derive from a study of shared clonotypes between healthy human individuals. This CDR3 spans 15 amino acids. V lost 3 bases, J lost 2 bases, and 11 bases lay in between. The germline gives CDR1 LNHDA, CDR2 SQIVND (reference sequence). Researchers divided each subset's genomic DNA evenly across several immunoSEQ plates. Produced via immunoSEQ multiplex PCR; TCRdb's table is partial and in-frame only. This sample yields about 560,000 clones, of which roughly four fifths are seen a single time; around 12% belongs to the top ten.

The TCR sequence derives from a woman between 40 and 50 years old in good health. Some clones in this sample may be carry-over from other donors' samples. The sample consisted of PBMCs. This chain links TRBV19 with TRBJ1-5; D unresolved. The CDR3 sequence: CASSISGIGNQPQHF. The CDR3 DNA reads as TGTGCCAGTAGTATTTCCGGGATCGGCAATCAGCCCCAGCATTTT.